The 3 T cell receptor beta chains below come from one sample, sequenced in a study of blood T cell repertoires in COVID-19. Clones were read by immunoSEQ multiplex PCR, and TCRdb kept only the in-frame ones, dropping some. The sample yields over 130,000 clones, about 88% seen once. Sequences were obtained from peripheral blood. Receptors were obtained from a human donor with COVID-19, enrolled during active disease. The donor label of this sample is uncertain.

V usage is TRBV7-2 and J usage is TRBJ1-2; 9 bases are shared with TRBD1. V dropped 4 bases and J dropped 4; count of bases not matched to a gene: 4. The germline gives CDR1 SGHTA, CDR2 FQGNSA. The CDR3 contains 14 residues. The CDR3: CASSSDRGAYGYTF. The CDR3 region has the DNA TGTGCCAGCAGCTCGGACAGGGGCGCCTATGGCTACACCTTC.

The chain has TRBV5-4 and TRBJ1-2; 7 nucleotides line up with TRBD1. The trim removed 4 bases at V and 7 bases at J, leaving 10 bases unmatched. There are 14 residues in the CDR3. Germline lookup yields CDR1 SGHNT and CDR2 YYREEE (reference sequence). CDR3 coding DNA: TGTGCCAGCAGCAATATGGGACAGCCGGGTGGCTACACCTTC. Translation: CASSNMGQPGGYTF.

The rearrangement links TRBV5-4 to TRBJ1-2, with 9 bases that match TRBD1. V was pared by 1 base and J by 8 bases, with 6 bases of the junction left unmatched. Germline V gene sequence: CDR1 SGHNT, CDR2 YYREEE (reference sequence). The CDR3 covers 14 residues. This CDR3 reads CASSLMGQGWGYTF. The CDR3 nucleotides are TGTGCCAGCAGCTTGATGGGACAGGGTTGGGGCTACACCTTC.